The 21 T cell receptor beta chains below were found in one sample sequenced in a study of shared clonotypes between healthy human individuals. TCRdb's table, derived via immunoSEQ multiplex PCR, lists solely in-frame clones and lacks some. The table records some 2,400,000 clones, around 95% of them present only once. The material sequenced was naive CD4+ T cells sorted from blood. Subset given: CD45RA+ positively selected. These receptors came from a man between 18 and 35 years old in good health.

V and J are TRBV7-2 and TRBJ1-5; no definite D call. The V and J ends lost 4 bases and 0 bases respectively, with 13 bases between them. The V gene's germline CDR1 is SGHTA and CDR2 FQGNSA. There are 16 residues in the CDR3. CDR3 protein: CASSSGLPGSNQPQHF. For the CDR3, the DNA is TGTGCCAGCAGCTCGGGTCTCCCTGGTAGCAATCAGCCCCAGCATTTT.

The CDR3: CASSFTGTGLSGYTF. CDR3 coding DNA: TGTGCCAGCAGCTTCACCGGGACAGGGTTGAGCGGCTACACCTTC. The chain is built from TRBV11-2 and TRBJ1-2, with 9 bases identical to TRBD1. The CDR3 runs to 15 residues. Germline assignment: CDR1 SGHAT and CDR2 FQNNGV. V trimming: 3 bases; J trimming: 8 bases; junction bases outside the gene matches: 10.

This chain links TRBV5-1 with TRBJ1-2; D is ambiguous. V lost 5 bases and J 3 bases, leaving 11 bases between the germline ends. The CDR3 has 13 amino acids. CDR1 SGHRS and CDR2 YFSETQ come from the germline V gene. The CDR3, as DNA: TGCGCCAGCAGTGAGGACCTAGACTATGGCTACACCTTC. It specifies CASSEDLDYGYTF.

This chain uses TRBV5-1 with TRBJ2-3; TRBD1 matches 9 bases. This CDR3 spans 14 amino acids. CDR1 and CDR2 from the germline V gene are SGHRS and YFSETQ. J lost 4 bases, V lost 4 bases, and 4 bases had no gene match. CDR3 region: CASSPGQGSDTQYF. In DNA form, the CDR3 reads TGCGCCAGCAGCCCCGGACAGGGGTCAGATACGCAGTATTTT.

As to this clone: At the DNA level, this CDR3 is encoded by other sequences in the same sample as well. The chain links TRBV20-1 to TRBJ2-7; D remains ambiguous. The length of the CDR3 is 11 residues. V was cut by 0 bases and J by 7 bases, with 7 bases left in between. The V gene's germline CDR1 is DFQATT and CDR2 SNEGSKA (reference sequence). The CDR3 protein is CSARDLTEQYF. The CDR3 nucleotides are TGCAGTGCTAGAGATTTGACGGAGCAGTACTTC.

V gene TRBV4-3 combines with J gene TRBJ1-5; the D is unclear. Trimming shortened V by 0 bases and J by 5 bases, and 11 bases separated the two germline ends. The CDR3 loop spans 15 amino acids. Germline assignment: CDR1 LGHNA and CDR2 YSLEER. CDR3 in amino acids: CASSQEYGGDQPQHF. The CDR3 region has the DNA TGCGCCAGCAGCCAAGAGTATGGAGGAGATCAGCCCCAGCATTTT.

The chain joins TRBV5-1 to TRBJ2-2; maybe TRBD1 (7 bases). From germline, CDR1 is SGHRS and CDR2 YFSETQ. The CDR3 sequence is 14 residues long. V lost 4 bases and J lost 6, with 13 bases in between. CDR3 loop: CASSTDREAGELFF. DNA for the CDR3: TGCGCCAGCAGCACCGACAGGGAGGCCGGGGAGCTGTTTTTT.

The chain is built from TRBV10-3 and TRBJ2-5, with TRBD2 matching 13 bases. Germline V gene sequence: CDR1 ENHRY, CDR2 SYGVKD. The CDR3 sequence is 14 residues long. Trimming removed 10 bases from V and 5 bases from J; junction bases left unmatched: 7. This CDR3 is CATRGLAGVETQYF. The CDR3 DNA is TGTGCCACCCGTGGACTAGCGGGAGTTGAGACCCAGTACTTC.

This rearrangement joins TRBV10-3 to TRBJ2-2; D not resolved. V gave up 4 bases and J gave up 4 bases, with 7 bases separating them. Germline V lookup: CDR1 ENHRY, CDR2 SYGVKD. The CDR3 is 13 residues long. The CDR3 nucleotides read TGTGCCATCAGTGGGTATCCCACCGGGGAGCTGTTTTTT. Translating gives CAISGYPTGELFF.

The chain has TRBV27 and TRBJ2-7; TRBD1 matches at 7 bases. Trimming at V came to 6 bases and at J to 5 bases, leaving 13 bases not matched to a gene. This CDR3 comprises 15 residues. Germline CDR1 reads MNHEY; CDR2 reads SMNVEV (reference sequence). The CDR3 DNA reads TGTGCCAGCAGAACCTACTCCGGGACAGTCGACGAGCAGTACTTC. Translated: CASRTYSGTVDEQYF.

The rearrangement links TRBV29-1 to TRBJ2-2; unclear D gene. V was pared by 7 bases and J by 5 bases, with 14 bases between. From germline, CDR1 is SQVTM and CDR2 ANQGSEA. CDR3 length: 13 amino acids. CDR3 DNA: TGCAGCGGTCGGAGAGATAGGACCGGGGAGCTGTTTTTT. Translating gives CSGRRDRTGELFF.

The chain is built from TRBV9 and TRBJ2-1; 8 bases align to TRBD1. CDR1 SGDLS and CDR2 YYNGEE come from the germline V gene. Trimming removed 3 bases from V and 4 bases from J; junction bases left unmatched: 9. The CDR3 extends over 16 amino acids. Written as DNA, the CDR3 is TGTGCCAGCAGCGACCGACAGGGGAGTGGTTACAATGAGCAGTTCTTC. Amino acid sequence: CASSDRQGSGYNEQFF.

The chain links TRBV27 to TRBJ2-2, with 8 bases fitting TRBD2. Germline V gene lookup returns CDR1 MNHEY and CDR2 SMNVEV (reference sequence). The CDR3 is 15 residues long. Trimming at V came to 6 bases and at J to 5 bases, leaving 8 bases not matched to a gene. The CDR3 is CASRRAGVGTGELFF. The CDR3, as DNA: TGTGCCAGCAGAAGAGCGGGAGTTGGTACCGGGGAGCTGTTTTTT.

The rearrangement links TRBV19 to TRBJ1-4, with D possibly matching TRBD1 (5 bases). Germline V gene sequence: CDR1 LNHDA, CDR2 SQIVND (reference sequence). V was clipped by 6 bases and J by 6 bases, with 11 bases between them. This CDR3 is built from 13 residues. In DNA, the CDR3 is TGTGCCAGTAGCAGGGAGGATGATGAAAAACTGTTTTTT. Amino acids: CASSREDDEKLFF.

On this clone itself: The sample contains more than one DNA sequence encoding this CDR3. V is TRBV6-1 and J is TRBJ1-3, with 7 bases lining up with TRBD1. With V trimmed by 3 bases and J by 3 bases, 2 bases remained unmatched. Germline-derived CDR1 and CDR2 are MNHNS and SASEGT. CDR3 length: 14 amino acids. The CDR3, as DNA: TGTGCCAGCAGTGAGGCAGGGGGTGGAAACACCATATATTTT. Translation: CASSEAGGGNTIYF.

The V gene is TRBV7-6, the J gene TRBJ2-7; weak D call: TRBD1 (6 bases). The germline CDR1 and CDR2 sequences are SGHVS and FNYEAQ. V was cut by 0 bases and J by 2 bases, with 20 bases left in between. CDR3 length: 18 amino acids. CDR3 residues: CASSLAFTGLSIPYEQYF. The CDR3 DNA reads TGTGCCAGCAGCTTAGCCTTTACAGGGTTATCCATACCCTACGAGCAGTACTTC.

The chain carries TRBV30 and TRBJ1-2; the D gene is possibly TRBD1 (5 bases). V gave up 2 bases and J gave up 6 bases, with 19 bases separating them. Germline CDR1 is GTSNPN and CDR2 is SVGIG (reference sequence). The CDR3 loop spans 15 amino acids. In nucleotides, the CDR3 is TGTGCCTGGAGTAATTACCTGGGACGGTTAAATGGCTACACCTTC. This sequence encodes CAWSNYLGRLNGYTF.

The genes are TRBV5-1 and TRBJ2-6; possibly TRBD1 for D (6 bases). The germline V and J ends were trimmed by 0 bases and 0 bases, with 16 bases remaining between them. CDR1 and CDR2 (germline): SGHRS, YFSETQ. This CDR3 is 19 amino acids long. DNA of the CDR3: TGCGCCAGCAGCTTGGGTTGGGACAAAAGCCGCTCTGGGGCCAACGTCCTGACTTTC. Its translation is CASSLGWDKSRSGANVLTF.

The V call is TRBV19, the J call TRBJ2-3; TRBD1 agrees at 10 bases. Germline assignment: CDR1 LNHDA and CDR2 SQIVND (reference sequence). The CDR3 runs to 15 residues. The trim removed 9 bases at V and 4 bases at J, leaving 10 bases unmatched. The CDR3 loop reads CASGTGDQRADTQYF. CDR3 DNA: TGTGCCAGCGGGACAGGGGATCAGCGAGCAGATACGCAGTATTTT.

The chain carries TRBV30 and TRBJ1-5; D is unresolved. The CDR3 is 15 residues long. Trimming cost V 3 bases and J 0 bases, with 12 bases left between them. Germline V gene data show CDR1 as GTSNPN and CDR2 as SVGIG (reference sequence). The CDR3 nucleotides read TGTGCCTGGAGCGATAACAGTAATAGCAATCAGCCCCAGCATTTT. The encoded protein is CAWSDNSNSNQPQHF. Filled out from reference TRBV30 and TRBJ1-5, the complete variable domain reads SQTIHQWPATLVQPVGSPLSLECTVEGTSNPNLYWYRQAAGRGLQLLFYSVGIGQISSEVPQNLSASRPQDRQFILSSKKLLLSDSGFYLCAWSDNSNSNQPQHFGDGTRLSIL.

This chain links TRBV7-9 with TRBJ1-1; D gene ambiguous. Looked up from germline, CDR1 is SEHNR and CDR2 is FQNEAQ (reference sequence). The ends were cut back, 5 bases at V and 8 bases at J, with 15 bases in the middle. This CDR3 is 13 amino acids long. The CDR3 loop reads CASSRKGNGEAFF. The DNA for the CDR3 is TGTGCCAGCAGCCGAAAAGGGAACGGGGAAGCTTTCTTT.